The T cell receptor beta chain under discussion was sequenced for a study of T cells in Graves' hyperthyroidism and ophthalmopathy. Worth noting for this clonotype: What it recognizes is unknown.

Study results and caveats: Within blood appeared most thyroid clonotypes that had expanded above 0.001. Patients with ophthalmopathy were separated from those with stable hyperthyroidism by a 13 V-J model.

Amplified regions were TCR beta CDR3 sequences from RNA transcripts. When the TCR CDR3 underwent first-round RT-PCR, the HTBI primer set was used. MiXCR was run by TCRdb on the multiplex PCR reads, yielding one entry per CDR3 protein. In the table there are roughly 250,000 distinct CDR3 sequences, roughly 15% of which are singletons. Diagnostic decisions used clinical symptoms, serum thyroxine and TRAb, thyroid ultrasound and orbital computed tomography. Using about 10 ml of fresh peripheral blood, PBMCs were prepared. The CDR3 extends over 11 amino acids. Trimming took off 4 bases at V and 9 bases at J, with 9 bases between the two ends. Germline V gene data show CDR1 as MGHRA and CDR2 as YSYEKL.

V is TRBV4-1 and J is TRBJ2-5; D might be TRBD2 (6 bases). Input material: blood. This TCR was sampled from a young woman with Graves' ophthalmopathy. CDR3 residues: CASSRPGAQYF. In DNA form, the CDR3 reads TGCGCCAGCAGCCGCCCGGGGGCCCAGTACTTC.